This TCR beta chain was sequenced during a study of cytomegalovirus exposure and HLA in healthy donors. As for the study in general: Earlier sequencing of about 179 million T cells yielded roughly 100 million unique TCR beta sequences. Study-level points and caveats: A missense DCLRE1C variant was associated with V- and J-gene trimming of TCR beta chains in a later analysis, and an independent cohort replicated the association.

Each donor was healthy, and each was a bone marrow donor. The CDR3 sequence is 12 residues long. V was pared by 7 bases and J by 7 bases, with 3 bases of the junction left unmatched. Germline values: CDR1 SQVTM, CDR2 ANQGSEA. 13 Jbeta primers and 60 Vbeta primers were used for the PCR. The protocol was immunoSEQ multiplex PCR, while the TCRdb copy is restricted to in-frame clones and leaves out a portion. This table holds roughly 180,000 clones, approximately 84% found once. For this clone: Its antigen remains unidentified.

This chain joins TRBV29-1 and TRBJ2-1, with 11 positions matching TRBD1. What was sequenced was PBMCs. The TCR sequence derives from a woman in her forties or fifties in good health and CMV-seropositive. The CDR3 DNA is TGCAGCGCGGACAGGGGGCTGAATGAGCAGTTCTTC. Its translation: CSADRGLNEQFF.